The entry below describes one T cell receptor beta chain. The table came from immunoSEQ multiplex PCR; TCRdb's copy has only in-frame clones and leaves some out. The data contain about 48,000 clones, approximately 84% of them singletons. Looked up from germline, CDR1 is SGHVS and CDR2 is FQNEAQ. This CDR3 has 16 residues. Germline trimming cut 5 bases from V and 0 bases from J; bases unmatched to any gene: 7. This entry comes from a study of T cells in tumors after PD-1 blockade. Whole-study context: Prior checkpoint blockade, systemic immunosuppressant use, or anti-cancer therapy within 4 weeks excluded patients. Treatment was either pembrolizumab 200 mg every 3 weeks or cemiplimab 350 mg every 2 weeks.

Input was about 600 ng to 6,004 ng of genomic DNA from tumor or blood. The sample in question was PBMCs, obtained before anti-PD-1 treatment. V gene TRBV7-8 combines with J gene TRBJ2-3; TRBD2 matches 8 bases. The TCR sequence derives from a human donor with basal cell carcinoma. The CDR3 nucleotides read TGTGCCAGCAGCCTGTTAGCGGGGCTTAGCACAGATACGCAGTATTTT. It specifies CASSLLAGLSTDTQYF.